The entry below gives a single T cell receptor beta chain sequence along with its context. The antigen is not known. The CDR3 runs 16 residues. After removal of 0 bases from V and 2 bases from J, the junction contained 7 bases not matched to a gene. CDR1 and CDR2 from the germline V gene are MNHEY and SVGAGI. The source of the sample is a study of T cell clonotyping in hematopoietic cell transplantation. General study results and limits: At the given depth, recipient repertoires were over 97% de novo clonotypes. Pathologically expanded recipient clonotypes increased progressively from day 30 to day 180 as diversity fell. No sorting was done, leaving CD4 and CD8 contributions mixed.

The assay was immunoSEQ multiplex PCR, and TCRdb's table has in-frame clones only and misses some. This sample has 17,000 or so clones, with less than 80% found just once. The chain employs TRBV6-5 and TRBJ2-7; 7 bases match TRBD2. The receptor comes from a woman aged 60-75 years in good health. Some clones in this sample may be carry-over from other donors' samples. The sequenced sample consisted of peripheral blood mononuclear cells. The chain's CDR3 is CASSYSRGGGPYEQYF. The DNA of the CDR3 is TGTGCCAGCAGTTACTCCCGCGGCGGGGGTCCCTACGAGCAGTACTTC.